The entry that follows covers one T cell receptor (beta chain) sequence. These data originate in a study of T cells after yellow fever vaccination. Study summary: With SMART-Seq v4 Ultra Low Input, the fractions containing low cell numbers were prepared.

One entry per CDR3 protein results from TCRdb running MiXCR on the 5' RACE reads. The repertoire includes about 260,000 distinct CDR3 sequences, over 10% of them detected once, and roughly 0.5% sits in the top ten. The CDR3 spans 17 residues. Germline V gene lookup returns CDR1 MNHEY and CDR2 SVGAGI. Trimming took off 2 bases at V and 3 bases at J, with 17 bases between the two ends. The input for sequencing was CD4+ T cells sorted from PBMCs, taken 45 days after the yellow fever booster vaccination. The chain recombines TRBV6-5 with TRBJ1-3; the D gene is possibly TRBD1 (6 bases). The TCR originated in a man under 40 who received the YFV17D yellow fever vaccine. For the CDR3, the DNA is TGTGCCAGCAGTTACGCCTCGGACAGAGGTTTTGGAAACACCATATATTTT. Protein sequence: CASSYASDRGFGNTIYF.